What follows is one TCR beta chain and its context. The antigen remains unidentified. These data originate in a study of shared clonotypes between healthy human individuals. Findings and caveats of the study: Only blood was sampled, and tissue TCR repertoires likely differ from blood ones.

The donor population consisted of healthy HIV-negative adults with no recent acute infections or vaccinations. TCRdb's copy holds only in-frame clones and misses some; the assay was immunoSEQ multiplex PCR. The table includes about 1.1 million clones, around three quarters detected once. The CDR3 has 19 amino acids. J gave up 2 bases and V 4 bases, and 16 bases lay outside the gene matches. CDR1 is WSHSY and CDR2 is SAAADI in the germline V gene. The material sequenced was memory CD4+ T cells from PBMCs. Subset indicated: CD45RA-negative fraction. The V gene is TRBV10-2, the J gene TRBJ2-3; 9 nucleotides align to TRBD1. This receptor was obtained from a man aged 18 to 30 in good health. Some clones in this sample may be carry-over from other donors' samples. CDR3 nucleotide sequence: TGCGCCAGCAGTGTCCCAGACAGGGGGGAGATTGAGAACACAGATACGCAGTATTTT. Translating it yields CASSVPDRGEIENTDTQYF.